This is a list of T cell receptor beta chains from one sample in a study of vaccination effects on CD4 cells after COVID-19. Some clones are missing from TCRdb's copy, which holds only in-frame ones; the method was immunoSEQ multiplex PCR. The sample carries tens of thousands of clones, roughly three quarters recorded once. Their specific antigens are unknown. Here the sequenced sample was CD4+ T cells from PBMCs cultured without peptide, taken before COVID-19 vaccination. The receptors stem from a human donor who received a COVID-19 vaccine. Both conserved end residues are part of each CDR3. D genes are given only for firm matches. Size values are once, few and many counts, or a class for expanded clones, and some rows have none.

CASSLGEGELFF | TGTGCCAGCAGTTTAGGGGAGGGGGAGCTGTTTTTT | - | TRBJ2-2 | TRBV11-3 | -
CASSHFSGGAGETQYF | TGCGCCAGCAGCCATTTTAGCGGGGGGGCCGGGGAGACCCAGTACTTC | - | TRBJ2-5 | TRBV4-1 | TRBD2
CASSSVGVTSTDTQYF | TGTGCCAGCAGTTCAGTGGGTGTCACTAGCACAGATACGCAGTATTTT | - | TRBJ2-3 | TRBV6-5 | -
CASSPTPYSNQPQHF | TGTGCCAGCAGCCCGACTCCGTATAGCAATCAGCCCCAGCATTTT | few | TRBJ1-5 | TRBV5-8 | -
CATSRGWAGSTDTQYF | TGTGCCACCAGCAGAGGTTGGGCAGGAAGCACAGATACGCAGTATTTT | - | TRBJ2-3 | TRBV15 | -
CASSESLGTGRETQYF | TGTGCCAGCAGTGAATCTTTGGGGACGGGACGAGAGACCCAGTACTTC | - | TRBJ2-5 | TRBV25-1 | -
CASSTRQGYNEKLFF | TGTGCCAGTAGTACCAGACAGGGCTATAATGAAAAACTGTTTTTT | - | TRBJ1-4 | TRBV19 | TRBD1
CSARPGETQYF | TGCAGTGCTAGACCGGGAGAGACCCAGTACTTC | - | TRBJ2-5 | TRBV20-1 | -
CASSDGRGREAFF | TGTGCCAGCAGTGACGGCAGGGGAAGGGAAGCTTTCTTT | - | TRBJ1-1 | TRBV6-1 | -
CASSPWTGTYNEQFF | TGTGCCAGCAGCCCGTGGACAGGAACCTACAATGAGCAGTTCTTC | few | TRBJ2-1 | TRBV7-2 | TRBD1
CASSLHSGNTGELFF | TGTGCCAGCAGCCTTCATAGCGGGAACACCGGGGAGCTGTTTTTT | - | TRBJ2-2 | TRBV7-3 | -
CASSTLAGKGNIQYF | TGTGCCAGCAGTACGTTAGCGGGGAAGGGAAACATTCAGTACTTC | - | TRBJ2-4 | TRBV6-5 | TRBD2
CASSQARLRGSIEQFF | TGTGCCAGCAGCCAAGCGAGGTTGCGGGGGTCAATTGAGCAGTTCTTC | - | TRBJ2-1 | TRBV3-1/TRBV3-2 | TRBD2
CASSRDRNYGYTF | TGTGCCAGCAGCCGGGACAGGAACTATGGCTACACCTTC | - | TRBJ1-2 | TRBV7-9 | TRBD1
CASSSSGTARGYTF | TGTGCCAGTAGTTCCTCCGGGACAGCGCGTGGCTACACCTTC | - | TRBJ1-2 | TRBV19 | TRBD1
CATSDHPGQGISGNTIYF | TGTGCCACCAGTGATCATCCGGGACAGGGGATCTCTGGAAACACCATATATTTT | - | TRBJ1-3 | TRBV24-1 | TRBD1
CASSLGGPPGDTQYF | TGTGCCAGCAGCTTAGGGGGGCCCCCAGGAGATACGCAGTATTTT | - | TRBJ2-3 | TRBV7-2 | -
CASSSASGPYNEQFF | TGTGCCAGCAGCTCCGCTAGCGGCCCCTACAATGAGCAGTTCTTC | - | TRBJ2-1 | TRBV7-2 | TRBD2
CASSLRGQLPVNIQYF | TGTGCCAGCTCACTCAGAGGACAGTTACCCGTTAACATTCAGTACTTC | - | TRBJ2-4 | TRBV18 | -
CASSYDGGNTEAFF | TGTGCCAGCAGTTACGACGGTGGGAACACTGAAGCTTTCTTT | - | TRBJ1-1 | TRBV6-6 | -
CASSYGTSFRAGELFF | TGTGCCAGCAGTTATGGGACTAGTTTTCGCGCCGGGGAGCTGTTTTTT | - | TRBJ2-2 | TRBV6-2/TRBV6-3 | TRBD2
CASSVGGERNTEAFF | TGTGCCAGCAGCGTAGGTGGGGAACGGAACACTGAAGCTTTCTTT | - | TRBJ1-1 | TRBV9 | -
CASSLLLGTPGEFF | TGTGCCAGCAGCTTATTGTTGGGGACTCCTGGGGAGTTCTTC | - | TRBJ2-1 | TRBV13 | -
CASSLGGGMNTEAFF | TGTGCCAGCAGTTTGGGAGGCGGGATGAACACTGAAGCTTTCTTT | few | TRBJ1-1 | TRBV27 | -
CASSEVGESIYF | TGTGCCAGCAGTGAAGTTGGGGAGTCCATATATTTT | - | TRBJ1-3 | TRBV2 | -
CASSALDREYGYTF | TGTGCCAGCAGCGCCTTGGACAGAGAGTATGGCTACACCTTC | - | TRBJ1-2 | TRBV5-5 | -
CASSQKEQGSNQPQHF | TGTGCCAGCAGCCAAAAGGAACAGGGTAGCAATCAGCCCCAGCATTTT | - | TRBJ1-5 | TRBV14 | -
CASTSEATNEKLFF | TGTGCCAGCACCAGCGAAGCAACTAATGAAAAACTGTTTTTT | once | TRBJ1-4 | TRBV7-9 | -
CAWSYRGNTEAFF | TGTGCCTGGAGTTATAGAGGGAACACTGAAGCTTTCTTT | - | TRBJ1-1 | TRBV30 | -
CASSRGQSDTEAFF | TGTGCCAGCAGCCGCGGACAGTCGGACACTGAAGCTTTCTTT | once | TRBJ1-1 | TRBV3-1/TRBV3-2 | -